This T cell receptor beta chain was recovered during a study of CD8 T cells in ankylosing spondylitis (TCRdb year 2017). With regard to the full study: To find TCR variants linked to disease, the study profiled T cell receptor beta repertoires in ankylosing spondylitis patients and healthy donors. The whole study cohort included 108 healthy donors and 25 or so ankylosing spondylitis patients. Samples of peripheral blood were taken, and for ankylosing spondylitis patients, synovial fluid was collected as well. The study at large found these results: The disease-linked clones showed a CD8+ phenotype and occurred at relatively low frequencies in peripheral blood. Blood from ankylosing spondylitis patients appeared to be characterized by a TCR beta motif composed of roughly eight highly homologous amino acid variants. Some motif variants were previously reported in synovial fluid and blood of reactive arthritis patients, suggesting common disease-initiation mechanisms. The disease-linked clones were reported as significantly enriched in matched synovial fluid samples from ankylosing spondylitis patients.

The run used an Illumina HiSeq 2500. Quantitative 5'-RACE with molecular barcodes was used to prepare TCR beta libraries. The authors processed their data as follows. A new computational method, built on a probabilistic model of VDJ rearrangement, was used to identify disease-linked TCR variants. In TCRdb, the public reads were trimmed at Q25 with fastp and aligned with MiXCR, with productive beta chains retained. Each CDR3 protein appears once, grouped with its most common genes and DNA. None of the V and J calls come from the authors' own analysis; TCRdb made them. A total of around 490,000 distinct CDR3 sequences appear in this sample, approximately 5% of them only once. The ten largest clones capture 3% to 4% of the sample. As encoded in the germline V gene (reference sequence), CDR1 is MNHNY while CDR2 is SVGAGI. The junction shows trimming of 0 bases on V and 6 bases on J, plus 6 bases between the germline ends. There are 12 amino acids in the CDR3, from cysteine to phenylalanine inclusive. Only the CDR3 region is kept as DNA, spanning 36 bases read in frame from base 1.

This clonotype was counted at least ten times. Its recognized antigen is unknown. Per-nucleotide qualities are absent, and no much larger clonotype sits a single base away. The chain uses TRBV6-6 and TRBJ2-7; the D gene is unclear. This TCR was recovered from a male donor with ankylosing spondylitis. The sample consisted of blood, either unsorted or a sorted T cell fraction (not recorded which). The nucleotides read TGTGCCAGCAGTTACTCGAACGTCGAGCAGTACTTC. Translated, this is CASSYSNVEQYF.